Below, one T cell receptor (beta chain) is given with its context. This clonotype was counted between two and nine times. Its antigen specificity is not known. No base quality information exists; no much larger clone differs at one position. The data originate from a study of response to subunit inactivated influenza vaccine (dated by TCRdb to the late 2010s). Concerning the study at large: To follow how T cells responded to a trivalent subunit inactivated influenza vaccine, the researchers relied on deep quantitative profiling of the T cell receptor repertoire.

The library was produced with RT-PCR. TCRdb names Illumina HiSeq 2500 as the instrument used. TCRdb reprocessing: public reads trimmed at Q25 with fastp, clones called with MiXCR, in-frame beta chains kept. Each CDR3 protein gets just one entry, which takes the most common genes and DNA from the rows behind it. The sample has hundreds of thousands of distinct CDR3 sequences on record, 21% of them singletons. The top ten hold about a tenth of the sample. The CDR3, cysteine through phenylalanine, is 13 amino acids long. The sequence is cut down to CDR3 DNA, 39 bases in frame from base 1. V loses 5 bases of germline sequence and J loses 6 bases, and the interval between the two ends is 11 bases. Results and caveats for the whole study, not just this receptor: According to the authors, only a limited number of new T cells may be recruited by each seasonal influenza vaccination.

The chain is encoded by TRBV12-3 or TRBV12-4 joined to TRBJ1-5; no D gene call is confident. The sample here was PBMCs from blood, taken approximately 20 months after vaccination. This clonotype was obtained from a man aged 45 to 70 who received an inactivated influenza vaccine. Donor details come from another sample of the same person, matched by shared clones. This receptor carries the CDR3 CASSREGVQPQHF. The DNA is as follows: TGTGCCAGCAGTCGTGAGGGAGTTCAGCCCCAGCATTTT.